The next 20 T cell receptor beta chains were all read from a single sample in a study of T cell responses to AZD1222 COVID-19 vaccine. Repertoires were generated with immunoSEQ multiplex PCR, while TCRdb's copy carries only in-frame clones and drops some. The sample shows more than 65,000 clones, around 73% of them seen only once. Material: peripheral blood, obtained on day 0 of AZD1222 vaccination. These receptors were taken from an adult in good health.

With respect to this clone: This same CDR3 is encoded by further DNA sequences in the sample. V is TRBV6-2 or TRBV6-3 and J is TRBJ1-1; unclear D gene. CDR3 length: 13 amino acids. Looked up from germline, CDR1 is MNHEY and CDR2 is SVGEGT. The ends were cut back, 5 bases at V and 1 base at J, with 8 bases in the middle. CDR3 protein: CASSGQANTEAFF. CDR3 bases: TGTGCCAGCAGTGGGCAGGCGAACACTGAAGCTTTCTTT.

The V and J genes are TRBV6-6 and TRBJ2-1; D possibly matches TRBD1 or TRBD2 (7 bases each). The CDR3 length is 14 residues. The V end lost 4 bases, the J end lost 6 bases, and 13 bases lay between the germline ends. CDR1 and CDR2 from the germline V gene are MNHNY and SVGAGI (reference sequence). The CDR3 sequence: CASSFPGGGNEQFF. The CDR3 nucleotides are TGTGCCAGCAGTTTCCCAGGGGGGGGCAATGAGCAGTTCTTC.

This clone was seen a few times. The chain employs TRBV18 and TRBJ1-5, with 9 bases identical to TRBD1. J lost 5 bases, V lost 3 bases, and 5 bases had no gene match. Germline V lookup: CDR1 KGHSH, CDR2 LQKENI. The CDR3 spans 15 residues. The CDR3 nucleotides read TGTGCCAGCTCACCGACGACAGGGGGGGATCAGCCCCAGCATTTT. Protein product: CASSPTTGGDQPQHF.

The chain recombines TRBV6-5 with TRBJ1-4; weak D call: TRBD1 (5 bases). The V gene lost 8 bases and the J gene lost 5 bases, with 12 bases spanning the gap. CDR1 is MNHEY and CDR2 is SVGAGI in the germline V gene. This CDR3 comprises 13 residues. CDR3 in amino acids: CASSGLRNEKLFF. DNA for the CDR3: TGTGCCAGCTCGGGGCTGAGAAATGAAAAACTGTTTTTT.

This clone is a singleton in its sample. The chain joins TRBV6-5 to TRBJ2-5; D not resolved. The V end was cut by 0 bases, the J end by 1 base, with 12 bases between. In germline, CDR1 is MNHEY, CDR2 SVGAGI. The CDR3 extends over 16 amino acids. As DNA, the CDR3 is TGTGCCAGCAGTTACTCGATAGGCACAGCCCAAGAGACCCAGTACTTC. Translation gives CASSYSIGTAQETQYF.

V is TRBV12-3 or TRBV12-4 and J is TRBJ1-2; D may be TRBD1 (6 bases). The germline V and J ends were trimmed by 2 bases and 2 bases, with 6 bases remaining between them. CDR3 length: 13 amino acids. CDR3 loop: CASSLQGNYGYTF. CDR3 coding DNA: TGTGCCAGCAGTTTACAGGGGAACTATGGCTACACCTTC.

V and J are TRBV15 and TRBJ1-4; D ambiguous. The length of the CDR3 is 14 residues. Between the trimmed V and J ends, which lost 0 bases and 4 bases, there was a span of 6 bases. Germline-derived CDR1 and CDR2 are LNHNV and YYDKDF (reference sequence). CDR3 sequence (DNA): TGTGCCACCAGCAGAGACCTAGGTAATGAAAAACTGTTTTTT. Protein: CATSRDLGNEKLFF.

The genes are TRBV10-1 and TRBJ2-1; a possible D gene is TRBD2 (6 bases). Germline CDR1 reads WNHNN; CDR2 reads SYGVQD (reference sequence). The CDR3 loop spans 13 amino acids. Trimming removed 4 bases from V and 7 bases from J, with 11 bases in between. This chain's CDR3 is CASSAGTWNEQFF. As DNA, the CDR3 is TGCGCCAGCAGTGCCGGGACTTGGAATGAGCAGTTCTTC.

By share of the sample, this clone is medium-sized. This chain links TRBV5-4 with TRBJ2-3, with 14 bases identical to TRBD2. The CDR3 sequence is 17 residues long. The J segment lost 3 bases and the V segment lost 2 bases, leaving 5 bases of the junction unmatched. Germline V gene data show CDR1 as SGHNT and CDR2 as YYREEE (reference sequence). CDR3: CASSLRLAGGPTDTQYF. In DNA form, the CDR3 reads TGTGCCAGCAGCTTACGACTAGCGGGAGGGCCAACAGATACGCAGTATTTT.

The chain carries TRBV6-6 and TRBJ1-2; TRBD1 aligns across 11 bases. The V segment lost 2 bases and the J segment 3 bases; nucleotides outside the gene matches: 2. The V gene's germline CDR1 is MNHNY and CDR2 SVGAGI (reference sequence). The CDR3 is 15 residues long. The CDR3 reads CASSYGDRGDYGYTF. The CDR3, as DNA: TGTGCCAGCAGTTACGGGGACAGGGGGGACTATGGCTACACCTTC.

In this sample, this clone turned up a few times. V and J are TRBV24-1 and TRBJ1-5; 8 bases are shared with TRBD1. With V trimmed by 3 bases and J by 15 bases, 6 bases remained unmatched. The V gene's germline CDR1 is KGHDR and CDR2 SFDVKD. This CDR3 spans 12 amino acids. The CDR3 nucleotides read TGTGCCACCAGTGATGCGCAGGGGGCCTGGCATTTT. Its protein is CATSDAQGAWHF.

The rearrangement uses TRBV6-5 and TRBJ2-1, with a tentative D call TRBD1 (6 bases). The CDR3 is 12 residues long. V was pared by 8 bases and J by 7 bases, with 12 bases between. Germline CDR1 MNHEY, CDR2 SVGAGI. CDR3 protein: CASGQGINEQFF. Here the CDR3 DNA reads TGTGCCAGCGGGCAGGGGATTAATGAGCAGTTCTTC.

This sequence joins TRBV6-5 and TRBJ2-7; 7 bases fit TRBD2. Unmatched junction bases numbered 7, after V lost 8 bases and J lost 3 bases. This CDR3 contains 13 residues. Germline V gene lookup returns CDR1 MNHEY and CDR2 SVGAGI. For the CDR3, the DNA is TGTGCCAGCGGGAGACTAGCCTTCTACGAGCAGTACTTC. Encoded protein: CASGRLAFYEQYF.

As regards this clone: Other nucleotide sequences in the sample specify the same CDR3. This rearrangement joins TRBV18 to TRBJ2-1, with TRBD2 matching 13 bases. The CDR3 length is 15 residues. CDR1 and CDR2 (germline): KGHSH, LQKENI. After removal of 6 bases from V and 6 bases from J, the junction contained 5 bases not matched to a gene. In DNA form, the CDR3 reads TGTGCCAGCTCCCCGGGACTAGCGGGAAGCAATGAGCAGTTCTTC. Translating gives CASSPGLAGSNEQFF.

This chain connects TRBV4-3 to TRBJ1-3; no clear D. CDR3 length equals 15 residues. V was trimmed by 4 bases and J by 2 bases, leaving 12 bases between them. Germline CDR1 reads LGHNA; CDR2 reads YSLEER. The CDR3 is CASSRAADPGNTIYF. CDR3 coding DNA: TGCGCCAGCAGCCGTGCGGCTGACCCTGGAAACACCATATATTTT.

J is TRBJ1-2 and V is TRBV5-1, with D maybe TRBD1 (5 bases). Germline V gives CDR1 SGHRS, CDR2 YFSETQ. Trimming pared 3 bases from V and 7 bases from J, leaving 19 bases between. This CDR3 has 15 residues. CDR3 in DNA: TGCGCCAGCAGCTCACACCGCCAGGGCGCCGGTGGCTACACCTTC. This translates into CASSSHRQGAGGYTF.

The J gene is TRBJ2-3, the V gene TRBV19, with D perhaps matching TRBD1 (7 bases). This CDR3 region has 16 residues. Trimming removed 3 bases from V and 4 bases from J, with 17 bases in between. Germline CDR1 reads LNHDA; CDR2 reads SQIVND (reference sequence). As DNA, the CDR3 is TGTGCCAGTAGTATTGAGGGGGCGGGAACCCCAGATACGCAGTATTTT. Protein sequence: CASSIEGAGTPDTQYF.

The V call is TRBV6-4, the J call TRBJ2-3, with 12 bases fitting TRBD2. The CDR3 extends over 15 amino acids. The junction had 3 bases not matched to a gene; V was cut back by 5 bases and J by 3 bases. CDR1 and CDR2 from the germline V gene are MRHNA and SNTAGT. The CDR3 loop is CASSLTSGSTDTQYF. In DNA, the CDR3 is TGTGCCAGCAGTCTGACTAGCGGGAGTACAGATACGCAGTATTTT.

The CDR3 DNA is TGCGCCAGCAGCTTCGGTAACTATGGCTACACCTTC. This codes for CASSFGNYGYTF. The genes are TRBV5-1 and TRBJ1-2, with D hard to call. Trimming took 2 bases from V and 1 from J, leaving 3 bases between them. The CDR3 has 12 residues. Germline CDR1 SGHRS, CDR2 YFSETQ.

The gene calls are TRBV5-4 and TRBJ1-4; D is undetermined. The V gene's germline CDR1 is SGHNT and CDR2 YYREEE (reference sequence). With 1 base removed from V and 2 bases from J, the gap between germline ends came to 6 bases. This CDR3 is 14 amino acids long. CDR3 amino acids: CASSLIGTNEKLFF. The CDR3 DNA reads as TGTGCCAGCAGCTTGATTGGGACTAATGAAAAACTGTTTTTT.